These 22 T cell receptor beta chains came from one sample sequenced in a study of long-term antiretroviral therapy in people with HIV. The libraries were made with immunoSEQ v3.0 at survey level. Profiling relied on immunoSEQ multiplex PCR, and the TCRdb table lists in-frame clones only, not all of them. The top ten clones hold 5.5% to 8.5% of a sample with about 28,000 clones, 75% to 85% of them seen once. The sequenced sample was unsorted PBMCs, obtained 0.3 years after starting antiretroviral therapy. These receptors were collected from a man in his forties or fifties with HIV.

The V and J genes are TRBV11-3 and TRBJ2-1, with 10 bases identical to TRBD2. The CDR3 is 16 residues long. The trim removed 5 bases at V and 0 bases at J, leaving 4 bases unmatched. CDR1 is SGHNT and CDR2 is YENEEA in the germline V gene. The CDR3 region is CASSRSSGSSYNEQFF. The CDR3 DNA sequence: TGTGCCAGCAGCCGGTCTAGCGGGAGCTCCTACAATGAGCAGTTCTTC.

V and J are TRBV5-6 and TRBJ1-6; D is unclear. Per germline, CDR1 SGHDT and CDR2 YYEEEE. V lost 7 bases and J lost 10, with 15 bases in between. There are 13 residues in the CDR3. CDR3 in amino acids: CASFNAGSSPLHF. CDR3 DNA sequence: TGTGCCAGCTTTAATGCCGGGAGCTCACCCCTCCACTTT.

This clone was picked up one time. This chain connects TRBV11-3 to TRBJ1-2; 9 nucleotides line up with TRBD1. The CDR3 has 15 amino acids. Germline V CDR1 and CDR2: SGHNT, YENEEA. Losses at the gene ends were 5 bases for V and 6 bases for J; bases not matched to a gene: 10. CDR3 bases: TGTGCCAGCAGCCCCCCATTACAGGGGGCGGATGGCTACACCTTC. Translating gives CASSPPLQGADGYTF.

The chain couples TRBV28 to TRBJ2-6; D tentatively fits TRBD1 or TRBD2 (5 bases each). The CDR3 is made up of 18 amino acids. Deletions cut 5 bases from V and 1 base from J, with 18 bases between. Germline lookup yields CDR1 MDHEN and CDR2 SYDVKM. The CDR3, as DNA: TGTGCCAGCAGTATGTCCCCGGGACGGCTATCTGGGGCCAACGTCCTGACTTTC. Its protein product is CASSMSPGRLSGANVLTF.

The J gene is TRBJ2-7, the V gene TRBV6-1, with 7 bases that match TRBD2. The trim removed 6 bases at V and 0 bases at J, leaving 5 bases unmatched. CDR1 is MNHNS, CDR2 SASEGT, per germline. The CDR3 is 14 amino acids. CDR3 protein: CASRGTTNSYEQYF. CDR3 bases: TGTGCCAGCAGAGGGACTACAAACTCCTACGAGCAGTACTTC.

The chain recombines TRBV6-1 with TRBJ2-1, with TRBD1 identical over 7 bases. J lost 1 base, V lost 5 bases, and 2 bases had no gene match. This CDR3 comprises 14 residues. Germline CDR1 reads MNHNS; CDR2 reads SASEGT. The CDR3 here is CASSTGQSYNEQFF. The CDR3 bases are TGTGCCAGCAGTACGGGACAGTCCTACAATGAGCAGTTCTTC.

The chain has TRBV4-3 and TRBJ2-3, with D unresolved. The ends were cut back, 3 bases at V and 4 bases at J, with 11 bases in the middle. The length of the CDR3 is 14 residues. In germline, CDR1 is LGHNA, CDR2 YSLEER. The CDR3 here is CASSHSPWSDTQYF. The CDR3 DNA sequence: TGCGCCAGCAGCCATAGTCCTTGGTCAGATACGCAGTATTTT.

The table lists this clone with a count of one. CDR3 nucleotide sequence: TGCAGCGTTGTTGTTAGTGCCTACGAGCAGTACTTC. Its protein is CSVVVSAYEQYF. This rearrangement joins TRBV29-1 to TRBJ2-7; D unclear. V lost 4 bases, J lost 2 bases, and 9 bases lay in between. Germline loops: CDR1 SQVTM, CDR2 ANQGSEA. CDR3 size: 12 residues.

J is TRBJ2-1 and V is TRBV19, with D possibly matching TRBD2 (5 bases). Trimming left V 4 bases short and J 5 bases short, with 12 bases between. This CDR3 spans 14 amino acids. Germline-derived CDR1 and CDR2 are LNHDA and SQIVND (reference sequence). The CDR3 region is CASSRETPNNEQFF. Here the CDR3 DNA reads TGTGCCAGTAGTAGGGAGACACCTAACAATGAGCAGTTCTTC.

V usage is TRBV4-3 and J usage is TRBJ2-5; D gene unclear. Trimming cost V 1 base and J 10 bases, with 7 bases left between them. Germline V gene data show CDR1 as LGHNA and CDR2 as YSLEER. This CDR3 spans 11 amino acids. In DNA, the CDR3 is TGCGCCAGCAGCCAAGGTGAAATCCAGTACTTC. This sequence encodes CASSQGEIQYF.

This clone was seen once. The genes are TRBV5-1 and TRBJ2-1; 14 bases fit TRBD2. Germline CDR1 reads SGHRS; CDR2 reads YFSETQ. V lost 4 bases, J lost 8 bases, and 26 bases stayed unmatched. This CDR3 is built from 22 residues. The DNA of the CDR3 is TGCGCCAGCAGCCCGGTCCTTGGGTCACCGTGGACTAGCGGGAGGCCATTGTATGAGCAGTTCTTC. Protein product: CASSPVLGSPWTSGRPLYEQFF.

The chain recombines TRBV9 with TRBJ2-2, with TRBD1 as a possible D gene (5 bases). The germline V and J ends were trimmed by 7 bases and 1 base, with 8 bases remaining between them. The length of the CDR3 is 13 residues. The germline V gene has CDR1 SGDLS and CDR2 YYNGEE. The DNA of the CDR3 is TGTGCCAGCCGAACAGGGAACACCGGGGAGCTGTTTTTT. Its translation: CASRTGNTGELFF.

The CDR3 nucleotides read TGTGCCAGCAGCTCCACAGGGCGGAATTCACCCCTCCACTTT. Translating gives CASSSTGRNSPLHF. The V call is TRBV7-2, the J call TRBJ1-6, with D possibly matching TRBD1 (6 bases). Trimming removed 4 bases at V and 7 bases at J, with 11 bases between. Germline V lookup: CDR1 SGHTA, CDR2 FQGNSA. There are 14 residues in the CDR3.

This clone came up once. This rearrangement joins TRBV27 to TRBJ1-6; TRBD1 might be the D (6 bases). Deletions cut 4 bases from V and 10 bases from J, with 8 bases between. The CDR3 covers 12 residues. Germline lookup yields CDR1 MNHEY and CDR2 SMNVEV (reference sequence). In DNA, the CDR3 is TGTGCCAGCAGTTCAGGGGAATCACCCCTCCACTTT. This codes for CASSSGESPLHF.

The V gene is TRBV4-3, the J gene TRBJ2-4, with D unresolved. V was cut by 1 base and J by 8 bases, with 12 bases left in between. CDR3 length: 14 amino acids. Germline V gives CDR1 LGHNA, CDR2 YSLEER. CDR3 loop: CASSQGPTTYIQYF. CDR3 in DNA: TGCGCCAGCAGCCAAGGTCCGACGACGTACATTCAGTACTTC.

V gene TRBV2 combines with J gene TRBJ2-5; D call uncertain. This CDR3 region has 11 residues. Germline V lookup: CDR1 SNHLY, CDR2 FYNNEI. V was pared by 6 bases and J by 0 bases, with 2 bases between. Here the CDR3 reads CASSYQETQYF. CDR3 in DNA: TGTGCCAGCAGCTACCAAGAGACCCAGTACTTC.

The chain couples TRBV19 to TRBJ1-5; the match to TRBD1 covers 7 bases. Germline-derived CDR1 and CDR2 are LNHDA and SQIVND (reference sequence). V lost 0 bases to trimming and J lost 9 bases; unmatched junction nucleotides: 2. This CDR3 has 13 amino acids. The CDR3 here is CASSIDQGGPQHF. Written as DNA, the CDR3 is TGTGCCAGTAGTATAGATCAGGGGGGGCCCCAGCATTTT.

V is TRBV15 and J is TRBJ2-5; D unclear. CDR1 LNHNV and CDR2 YYDKDF come from the germline V gene (reference sequence). This CDR3 is 13 amino acids long. Between the trimmed V and J ends, which lost 0 bases and 2 bases, there was a span of 4 bases. CDR3 amino acids: CATSRDSQETQYF. In DNA form, the CDR3 reads TGTGCCACCAGCAGAGACTCGCAAGAGACCCAGTACTTC.

J is TRBJ2-1 and V is TRBV27; unclear D gene. Germline assignment: CDR1 MNHEY and CDR2 SMNVEV (reference sequence). V gave up 2 bases and J gave up 6 bases, with 14 bases separating them. The CDR3 consists of 15 residues. CDR3 region: CASSLGYPGPNEQFF. The CDR3 region has the DNA TGTGCCAGCAGTTTAGGTTACCCGGGCCCCAATGAGCAGTTCTTC.

This clone was picked up one time. The chain recombines TRBV15 with TRBJ2-7, with D possibly called TRBD1 or TRBD2 (5 bases each). V lost 5 bases, J lost 3 bases, and 17 bases lay in between. Germline V CDR1 and CDR2: LNHNV, YYDKDF (reference sequence). The CDR3 has 15 amino acids. The CDR3 sequence is CATSGGRYRGYEQYF. Here the CDR3 DNA reads TGTGCCACCAGCGGGGGTAGATATCGCGGCTACGAGCAGTACTTC.

V is TRBV7-8 and J is TRBJ1-2; D is possibly TRBD1 (5 bases). Germline V lookup: CDR1 SGHVS, CDR2 FQNEAQ. Trimming pared 5 bases from V and 4 bases from J, leaving 17 bases between. The length of the CDR3 is 15 residues. The CDR3 coding sequence is TGTGCCAGCAGCAGACGGGACGGCCCCCTCTATGGCTACACCTTC. This gives the protein CASSRRDGPLYGYTF. Complete variable domain (other parts from reference TRBV7-8 and TRBJ1-2): GAGVSQSPRYKVAKRGQDVALRCDPISGHVSLFWYQQALGQGPEFLTYFQNEAQLDKSGLPSDRFFAERPEGSVSTLKIQRTQQEDSAVYLCASSRRDGPLYGYTFGSGTRLTVV.

The rearrangement joins TRBV4-1 to TRBJ2-2, with D perhaps being TRBD1 or TRBD2 (5 bases each). Germline CDR1 MGHRA, CDR2 YSYEKL. The CDR3 contains 15 residues. Trimming shortened V by 4 bases and J by 0 bases, and 9 bases separated the two germline ends. The CDR3 here is CASSPGTANTGELFF. CDR3 DNA sequence: TGCGCCAGCAGCCCCGGGACCGCGAACACCGGGGAGCTGTTTTTT.